These 28 T cell receptor beta chains originate from one sample sequenced in a study of CD8+ T cells in alopecia areata. The sequencing template was cDNA reverse transcribed from extracted RNA. Only in-frame clones appear in the TCRdb table, and some are missing; sequencing was by immunoSEQ multiplex PCR. The data contain 150,000 or so clones, around 86% of them singletons. The starting material was CD8+ T cells sorted from blood, obtained at week 0. These receptors came from a human donor with alopecia areata.

For this clone: Other nucleotide sequences from this sample produce the same CDR3. The chain combines TRBV4-1 with TRBJ2-1; tentatively, D is TRBD1 (5 bases). The CDR3 consists of 13 residues. The germline V and J ends were trimmed by 6 bases and 4 bases, with 10 bases remaining between them. Germline CDR1 and CDR2: MGHRA and YSYEKL. The CDR3 DNA reads TGCGCCAGCAGAGGTGACAGTTACAATGAGCAGTTCTTC. This gives the protein CASRGDSYNEQFF.

This sequence joins TRBV9 and TRBJ2-2, with 7 bases lining up with TRBD1. In germline, CDR1 is SGDLS, CDR2 YYNGEE. The junction had 11 bases not matched to a gene; V was cut back by 4 bases and J by 8 bases. The CDR3 is 15 amino acids. The CDR3 sequence: CASSIDGTDIGELFF. DNA for the CDR3: TGTGCCAGCAGCATAGATGGGACAGACATAGGGGAGCTGTTTTTT.

This clone was observed a handful of times. J is TRBJ2-7 and V is TRBV29-1; 7 nucleotides align to TRBD1. Germline CDR1 SQVTM, CDR2 ANQGSEA. With V trimmed by 3 bases and J by 1 base, 3 bases remained unmatched. This CDR3 spans 13 amino acids. CDR3 region: CSVENRGSYEQYF. CDR3 coding DNA: TGCAGCGTTGAGAACAGGGGATCCTACGAGCAGTACTTC.

CDR3 loop: CASSELSRGLGYNEQFF. DNA of the CDR3: TGTGCCAGCAGTGAATTGAGCAGGGGGCTCGGGTACAATGAGCAGTTCTTC. This sequence joins TRBV25-1 and TRBJ2-1, with 8 bases aligning to TRBD1. After removal of 1 base from V and 4 bases from J, the junction contained 9 bases not matched to a gene. Per germline, CDR1 MGHDK and CDR2 SYGVNS. This CDR3 comprises 17 residues.

The rearrangement joins TRBV4-1 to TRBJ1-3; TRBD1 might be the D (6 bases). This CDR3 region has 16 residues. Trimming removed 0 bases at V and 0 bases at J, with 9 bases between. Germline CDR1 and CDR2: MGHRA and YSYEKL. CDR3 region: CASSQEDRLSGNTIYF. CDR3 DNA: TGCGCCAGCAGCCAAGAAGACAGGCTCTCTGGAAACACCATATATTTT.

The chain employs TRBV9 and TRBJ2-7; 8 positions agree with TRBD1. V trimming: 4 bases; J trimming: 2 bases; junction bases outside the gene matches: 8. Germline V gives CDR1 SGDLS, CDR2 YYNGEE. CDR3 length: 15 residues. The CDR3 region is CASSPEGQVPYEQYF. For the CDR3, the DNA is TGTGCCAGCAGCCCCGAGGGACAGGTCCCCTACGAGCAGTACTTC.

The CDR3 here is CARTSGPSYEQYF. CDR3 sequence (DNA): TGTGCCAGGACTAGCGGCCCCTCCTACGAGCAGTACTTC. The genes are TRBV19 and TRBJ2-7; 9 nucleotides line up with TRBD2. CDR1 and CDR2 (germline): LNHDA, SQIVND (reference sequence). This CDR3 is 13 amino acids long. Trimming took 9 bases from V and 0 from J; bases not matched to a gene: 3.

This clone appeared a single time. The chain combines TRBV9 with TRBJ2-3; a weak D match, TRBD1 (5 bases). V lost 1 base to trimming and J lost 5 bases, with 20 bases between them. This CDR3 comprises 17 residues. CDR1 SGDLS and CDR2 YYNGEE come from the germline V gene. This CDR3 is CASSVPHRGGHKDTQYF. The CDR3 DNA is TGTGCCAGCAGCGTACCCCATAGGGGCGGTCATAAAGATACGCAGTATTTT. Full variable domain (missing parts from reference TRBV9 and TRBJ2-3): DSGVTQTPKHLITATGQRVTLRCSPRSGDLSVYWYQQSLDQGLQFLIQYYNGEERAKGNILERFSAQQFPDLHSELNLSSLELGDSALYFCASSVPHRGGHKDTQYFGPGTRLTVL.

CDR3 sequence reads: CASSFDRGTSYTGELFF. The DNA of the CDR3 is TGTGCCAGCAGTTTTGACAGAGGGACATCCTACACCGGGGAGCTGTTTTTT. The chain carries TRBV27 and TRBJ2-2; tentative D call: TRBD1 (6 bases). Trimming removed 3 bases at V and 3 bases at J, with 17 bases between. There are 17 residues in the CDR3. Germline V gives CDR1 MNHEY, CDR2 SMNVEV (reference sequence).

The gene calls are TRBV7-9 and TRBJ2-2; 8 positions match TRBD2. The V gene end was trimmed by 5 bases and the J gene end by 6 bases; junction bases not matched to a gene: 11. The germline gives CDR1 SEHNR, CDR2 FQNEAQ (reference sequence). The CDR3 extends over 16 amino acids. The CDR3: CASSRRGLVVPGELFF. Here the CDR3 DNA reads TGTGCCAGCAGCCGGAGGGGACTAGTTGTACCCGGGGAGCTGTTTTTT.

V gene TRBV29-1 combines with J gene TRBJ1-1; D is perhaps TRBD1 (5 bases). Germline CDR1 and CDR2: SQVTM and ANQGSEA. The ends were cut back, 4 bases at V and 5 bases at J, with 14 bases in the middle. CDR3 length: 13 amino acids. The CDR3 sequence: CSVARDPRTEAFF. The CDR3 DNA reads as TGCAGCGTTGCCCGGGACCCTCGGACTGAAGCTTTCTTT.

V and J are TRBV30 and TRBJ2-1; no firm D call. The CDR3 runs to 15 residues. V dropped 1 base and J dropped 2 bases, with 12 bases sitting between them. The germline V gene has CDR1 GTSNPN and CDR2 SVGIG (reference sequence). The CDR3 is CAWSGTPLTYNEQFF. In DNA form, the CDR3 reads TGTGCCTGGAGTGGAACTCCTCTTACCTACAATGAGCAGTTCTTC.

A remark on this clone: One end of the junction does not line up with germline, which may come from a read error. At the DNA level, this CDR3 is encoded by other sequences in the same sample as well. The rearrangement links TRBV6-5 to TRBJ2-5; TRBD2 is a possible D gene (6 bases). The CDR3 is 16 amino acids. The germline V gene has CDR1 MNHEY and CDR2 SVGAGI. CDR3 sequence (DNA): TGTGCCAGTAGTTACTCCCAGGGACTGAGGCAAGAGACCCAGTACTTC. Protein sequence: CASSYSQGLRQETQYF.

For the CDR3, the DNA is TGTGCCAGCAGCTTTGCTGCGGGGGGCTACGAGCAGTACTTC. Amino acids: CASSFAAGGYEQYF. The chain combines TRBV7-2 with TRBJ2-7; 8 nucleotides align to TRBD2. This CDR3 is 14 amino acids long. After removal of 3 bases from V and 3 bases from J, the junction contained 4 bases not matched to a gene. Per germline, CDR1 SGHTA and CDR2 FQGNSA.

V usage is TRBV11-2 and J usage is TRBJ2-1; tentatively, D is TRBD1 (5 bases). Trimming left V 1 base short and J 1 base short, with 11 bases between. The germline gives CDR1 SGHAT, CDR2 FQNNGV. CDR3 length: 16 residues. Here the CDR3 reads CASSLGGSRSYNEQFF. The CDR3 DNA sequence: TGTGCCAGCAGCTTAGGGGGCAGTCGGTCCTACAATGAGCAGTTCTTC.

Concerning this clone itself: One end of the junction fails to match germline, which may point to a read error. The sample contains more than one DNA sequence encoding this CDR3. The chain has TRBV2 and TRBJ1-1; D ambiguous. The CDR3 contains 13 residues. Germline-derived CDR1 and CDR2 are SNHLY and FYNNEI. The CDR3 spells CASSEGPNTEAFF. The CDR3 DNA follows: TGTGCCAGCAGCGAAGGACCGAACACTGAAGCTTTCTTT.

This CDR3 is CASSWTGPNEQFF. The CDR3 DNA is TGTGCCAGTAGTTGGACAGGGCCCAATGAGCAGTTCTTC. This rearrangement joins TRBV19 to TRBJ2-1; 8 bases align to TRBD1. The CDR3 totals 13 residues. V shed 5 bases and J 6 bases; nucleotides not matched to a gene: 3. Looked up from germline, CDR1 is LNHDA and CDR2 is SQIVND (reference sequence).

The V call is TRBV7-9, the J call TRBJ2-2; D is perhaps TRBD1 or TRBD2 (5 bases each). There are 15 residues in the CDR3. The germline V gene has CDR1 SEHNR and CDR2 FQNEAQ (reference sequence). V gave up 3 bases and J gave up 1 base, with 9 bases separating them. The CDR3 region is CASSFWGLNTGELFF. In DNA form, the CDR3 reads TGTGCCAGCAGCTTTTGGGGGTTGAACACCGGGGAGCTGTTTTTT.

The genes are TRBV5-4 and TRBJ1-5; unclear D gene. The V gene's germline CDR1 is SGHNT and CDR2 YYREEE (reference sequence). CDR3 size: 13 residues. V was pared by 0 bases and J by 7 bases, with 8 bases between. The CDR3 DNA is TGTGCCAGCAGCTTGGGACCGGGGCAGCCCCAGCATTTT. Encoded protein: CASSLGPGQPQHF. Full variable domain (remainder filled in from reference TRBV5-4 and TRBJ1-5): ETGVTQSPTHLIKTRGQQVTLRCSSQSGHNTVSWYQQALGQGPQFIFQYYREEENGRGNFPPRFSGLQFPNYSSELNVNALELDDSALYLCASSLGPGQPQHFGDGTRLSIL.

The chain uses TRBV7-9 and TRBJ2-3; either TRBD1 or TRBD2 may supply D (6 bases each). Trimming stripped 3 bases from V and 2 bases from J, with 12 bases between. In germline, CDR1 is SEHNR, CDR2 FQNEAQ (reference sequence). The CDR3 is made up of 15 amino acids. The chain's CDR3 is CASSLRGATTDTQYF. DNA for the CDR3: TGTGCCAGCAGCTTGAGGGGGGCTACCACAGATACGCAGTATTTT.

The J gene is TRBJ2-3, the V gene TRBV6-1; D call uncertain. V dropped 5 bases and J dropped 4 bases, with 7 bases sitting between them. This CDR3 is built from 12 residues. Germline V gene lookup returns CDR1 MNHNS and CDR2 SASEGT. The CDR3 DNA reads as TGTGCCAGCAGTCCTCACTCAGATACGCAGTATTTT. This translates into CASSPHSDTQYF.

This clone has just a few counts. The V gene is TRBV29-1, the J gene TRBJ1-2, with no clear D. V was clipped by 0 bases and J by 8 bases, with 7 bases between them. The CDR3 is made up of 11 amino acids. Germline V lookup: CDR1 SQVTM, CDR2 ANQGSEA. CDR3 sequence reads: CSVEDLWGYTF. The CDR3 DNA follows: TGCAGCGTTGAAGATCTATGGGGCTACACCTTC.

The V call is TRBV29-1, the J call TRBJ2-7; no clear D gene. CDR3 length: 14 residues. Germline V lookup: CDR1 SQVTM, CDR2 ANQGSEA. Trimming shortened V by 6 bases and J by 2 bases, and 17 bases separated the two germline ends. CDR3 nucleotides: TGCAGCGTCTCCCGCTCGGACGGAACCTACGAGCAGTACTTC. This gives the protein CSVSRSDGTYEQYF.

The chain employs TRBV7-9 and TRBJ2-1; 11 positions match TRBD1. The CDR3 contains 15 residues. V trimming: 5 bases; J trimming: 9 bases; junction bases outside the gene matches: 9. The germline V gene has CDR1 SEHNR and CDR2 FQNEAQ (reference sequence). The CDR3 here is CASSLTGQGAFEQFF. The CDR3 DNA follows: TGTGCCAGCAGCCTGACCGGACAGGGGGCTTTTGAGCAGTTCTTC.

This clone appeared a few times. The rearrangement uses TRBV6-6 and TRBJ2-1; D possibly corresponds to TRBD1 (5 bases). Germline-derived CDR1 and CDR2 are MNHNY and SVGAGI (reference sequence). The CDR3 runs to 12 residues. Trimming stripped 5 bases from V and 4 bases from J, with 6 bases between. The CDR3 loop is CASSDSYNEQFF. CDR3 nucleotide sequence: TGTGCCAGCAGTGACAGTTACAATGAGCAGTTCTTC.

The rearrangement uses TRBV7-9 and TRBJ2-1; TRBD2 matches 8 bases. V was pared by 1 base and J by 4 bases, with 9 bases of the junction left unmatched. The CDR3 has 17 amino acids. Germline V CDR1 and CDR2: SEHNR, FQNEAQ (reference sequence). The chain's CDR3 is CASSLGGSTSGYNEQFF. CDR3 in DNA: TGTGCCAGCAGCTTAGGTGGCTCAACTAGCGGATACAATGAGCAGTTCTTC. Combining the CDR3 with reference TRBV7-9 and TRBJ2-1 gives the whole variable domain DTGVSQNPRHKITKRGQNVTFRCDPISEHNRLYWYRQTLGQGPEFLTYFQNEAQLEKSRLLSDRFSAERPKGSFSTLEIQRTEQGDSAMYLCASSLGGSTSGYNEQFFGPGTRLTVL.

This chain connects TRBV9 to TRBJ2-1; no reliable D call. Germline V gene sequence: CDR1 SGDLS, CDR2 YYNGEE. The V end lost 0 bases, the J end lost 6 bases, and 13 bases lay between the germline ends. This CDR3 comprises 15 residues. CDR3 protein: CASSVDSSIGNEQFF. The CDR3 DNA follows: TGTGCCAGCAGCGTAGATTCTTCTATCGGCAATGAGCAGTTCTTC.

This clone was counted a few times. The gene calls are TRBV29-1 and TRBJ2-6; maybe TRBD2 (5 bases). V was cut by 7 bases and J by 2 bases, with 12 bases left in between. The germline gives CDR1 SQVTM, CDR2 ANQGSEA. This CDR3 has 14 amino acids. The CDR3 coding sequence is TGCAGCGCCCGGGATAGGACTGGGGCCAACGTCCTGACTTTC. It codes for CSARDRTGANVLTF.